This T cell receptor (beta chain) was identified in a study of blood T cells in healthy people across ages. As regards this clonotype: What it recognizes is unknown.

The CDR3 runs 15 residues. The germline CDR1 and CDR2 sequences are PRHDT and FYEKMQ (reference sequence). Study results and caveats: Older age went with lower TCR beta diversity per million T cells, in a roughly linear way.

Primers used in a second PCR of about 6 to 12 cycles were a sample-barcoded 5' primer and a J-beta primer mix. Template switching added a 12-random-nucleotide identifier to every cDNA molecule. Every sample produced at least 3 million CDR3-containing paired-end reads. MiXCR, applied by TCRdb to the 5' RACE reads, yields one record per CDR3 protein. The data show roughly 1.4 million distinct CDR3 sequences, roughly 59% seen once. The source of this sequence is a man between 18 and 29 years old in good health. J is TRBJ2-4 and V is TRBV13; D call uncertain. The assigned J gene may be wrong: the sequence end matches TRBJ2-5 better. Specimen: blood. The chain's CDR3 is CASSSLSVASWTQYF. CDR3 nucleotides: TGTGCCAGCAGCTCCCTGAGTGTGGCTTCGTGGACCCAGTACTTC.